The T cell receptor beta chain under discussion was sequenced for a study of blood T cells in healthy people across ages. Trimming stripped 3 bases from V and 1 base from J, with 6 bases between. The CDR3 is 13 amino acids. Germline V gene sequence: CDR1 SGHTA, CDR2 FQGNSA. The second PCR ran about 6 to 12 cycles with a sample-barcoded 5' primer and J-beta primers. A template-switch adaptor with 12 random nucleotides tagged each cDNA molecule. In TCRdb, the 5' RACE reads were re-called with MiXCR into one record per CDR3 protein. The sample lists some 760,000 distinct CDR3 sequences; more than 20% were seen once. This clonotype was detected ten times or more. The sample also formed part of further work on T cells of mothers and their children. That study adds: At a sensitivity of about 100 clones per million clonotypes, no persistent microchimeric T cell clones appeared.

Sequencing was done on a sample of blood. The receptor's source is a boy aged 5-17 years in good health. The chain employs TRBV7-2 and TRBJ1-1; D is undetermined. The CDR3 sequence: CASSFGRNTEAFF. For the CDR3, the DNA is TGTGCCAGCAGCTTTGGACGGAACACTGAAGCTTTCTTT.